The clone carrying this T cell receptor (beta chain) was observed at least ten times. As yet, its antigen is unknown. MiXCR, applied by TCRdb to the 5' RACE reads, yields one record per CDR3 protein. The sample has about 14,000 distinct CDR3 sequences, 10% seen once; the top ten hold around 23%. The entry originates in a study of neurological immune-mediated disorders. Overall study findings and caveats: Patients with HTLV-1-associated myelopathy showed the most TCR clonal expansion. Those with multiple sclerosis showed the least, falling below healthy controls.

Per the germline V gene, CDR1 is SGHRS and CDR2 is YFSETQ. The CDR3 loop spans 16 amino acids. V lost 4 bases, J lost 1 base, and 14 bases lay in between. Sequencing used PBMCs. The V gene is TRBV5-1, the J gene TRBJ1-4; D is perhaps TRBD1 (5 bases). This clonotype was sampled from a woman aged 40 to 50 in good health. Written as DNA, the CDR3 is TGCGCCAGCAGCAATCCAGGGAGGGGAACTAATGAAAAACTGTTTTTT. It translates to CASSNPGRGTNEKLFF.